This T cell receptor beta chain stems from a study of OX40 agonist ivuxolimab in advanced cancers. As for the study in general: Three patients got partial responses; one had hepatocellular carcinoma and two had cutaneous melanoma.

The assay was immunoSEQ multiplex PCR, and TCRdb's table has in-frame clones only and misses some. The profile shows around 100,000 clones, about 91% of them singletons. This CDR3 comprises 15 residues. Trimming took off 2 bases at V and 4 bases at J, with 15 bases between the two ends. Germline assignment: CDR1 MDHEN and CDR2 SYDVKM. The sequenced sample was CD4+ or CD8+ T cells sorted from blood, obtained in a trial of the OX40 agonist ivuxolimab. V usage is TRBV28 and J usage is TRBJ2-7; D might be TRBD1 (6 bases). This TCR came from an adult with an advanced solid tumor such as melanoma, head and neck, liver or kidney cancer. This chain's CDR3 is CASSLSGYREYEQYF. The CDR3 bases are TGTGCCAGCAGTTTAAGTGGTTACAGGGAGTACGAGCAGTACTTC.